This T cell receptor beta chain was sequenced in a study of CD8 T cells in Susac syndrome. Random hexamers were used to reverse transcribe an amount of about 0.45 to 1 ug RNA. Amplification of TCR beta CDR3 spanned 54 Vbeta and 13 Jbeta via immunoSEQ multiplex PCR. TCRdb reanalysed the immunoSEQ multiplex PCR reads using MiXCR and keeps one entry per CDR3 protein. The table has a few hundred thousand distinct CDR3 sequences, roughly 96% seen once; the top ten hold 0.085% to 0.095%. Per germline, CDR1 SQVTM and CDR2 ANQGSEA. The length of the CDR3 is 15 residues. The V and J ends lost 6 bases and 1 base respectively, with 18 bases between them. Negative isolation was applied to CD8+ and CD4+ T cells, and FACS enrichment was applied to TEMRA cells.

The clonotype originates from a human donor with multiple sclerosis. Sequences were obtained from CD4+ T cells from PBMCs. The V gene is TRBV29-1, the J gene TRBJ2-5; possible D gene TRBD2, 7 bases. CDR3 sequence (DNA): TGCAGCGTGAGGGGGAGCGGGGCGGTCCAAGAGACCCAGTACTTC. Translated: CSVRGSGAVQETQYF. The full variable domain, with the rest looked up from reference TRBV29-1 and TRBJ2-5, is SAVISQKPSRDICQRGTSLTIQCQVDSQVTMMFWYRQQPGQSLTLIATANQGSEATYESGFVIDKFPISRPNLTFSTLTVSNMSPEDSSIYLCSVRGSGAVQETQYFGPGTRLLVL.